This TCR beta chain was obtained from a study of Ad26.COV2.S vaccination and SARS-CoV-2 variants. About the research overall: Ad26.COV2.S arm of COV1001 included the donor.

Study observations and caveats: Researchers reported similar non-spike TCR breadth in vaccine and placebo recipients. Vaccine recipients surpassed placebo recipients in spike-specific TCR breadth.

Here immunoSEQ multiplex PCR was the method, and the copy in TCRdb shows in-frame clones only, minus some. The table includes about 440,000 clones, less than 95% detected once. Germline V gene data show CDR1 as MNHEY and CDR2 as SMNVEV (reference sequence). This CDR3 is built from 16 residues. The ends were cut back, 2 bases at V and 8 bases at J, with 19 bases in the middle. For this clone: Its matching antigen is unknown.

Stated treatment: over 15 received Ad26.COV2.S at low or high dose, single or two shots; about 5 received placebo; per-sample allocation not given. Collection of samples fell on day 63 after the first vaccine or placebo injection. A Boston adult aged 18-55 years was the donor. This TCR was sampled from a person aged 18-60 years who received the Ad26.COV2.S COVID-19 vaccine or a placebo. V is TRBV27 and J is TRBJ2-1; the D gene is possibly TRBD2 (6 bases). Sequenced here: peripheral blood, sampled in a trial of Ad26.COV2.S vaccine versus placebo. CDR3 in amino acids: CASSLATRLHGDEQFF. The CDR3 nucleotides are TGTGCCAGCAGTTTAGCGACTAGGCTACATGGGGATGAGCAGTTCTTC.